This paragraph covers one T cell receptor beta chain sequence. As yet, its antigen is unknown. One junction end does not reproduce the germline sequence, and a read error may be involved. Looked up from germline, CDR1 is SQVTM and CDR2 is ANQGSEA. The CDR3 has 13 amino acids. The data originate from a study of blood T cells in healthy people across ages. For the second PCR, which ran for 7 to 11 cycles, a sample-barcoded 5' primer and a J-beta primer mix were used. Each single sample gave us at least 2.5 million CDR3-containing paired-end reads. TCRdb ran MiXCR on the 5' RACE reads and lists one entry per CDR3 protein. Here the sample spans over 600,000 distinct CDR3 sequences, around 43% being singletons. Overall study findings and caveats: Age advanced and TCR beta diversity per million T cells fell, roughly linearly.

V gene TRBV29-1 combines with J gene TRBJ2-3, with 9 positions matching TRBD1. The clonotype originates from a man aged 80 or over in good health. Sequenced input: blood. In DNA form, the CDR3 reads TGCAGCGTCGACAGGGGGGAAACAGATACGCTGTATTTT. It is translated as CSVDRGETDTLYF.